This T cell receptor (beta chain) was captured in a study of T cell responses to AZD1222 COVID-19 vaccine. This clone was recorded a few times. Other DNA sequences from this sample encode an identical CDR3 as well. Profiling relied on immunoSEQ multiplex PCR, and the TCRdb table lists in-frame clones only, not all of them. The sample contains tens of thousands of clones, 88% of which appear only once. This CDR3 has 15 amino acids. The ends were cut back, 4 bases at V and 3 bases at J, with 14 bases in the middle. CDR1 and CDR2 (germline): SGHKS, YYEKEE (reference sequence). J is TRBJ1-5 and V is TRBV5-5, with D possibly being TRBD1 (6 bases). The specimen comprised peripheral blood, sampled on day 0 of AZD1222 vaccination. The receptor comes from an adult in good health. DNA of the CDR3: TGTGCCAGCAGCCTCCTCAGGGGAGACAATCAGCCCCAGCATTTT. This codes for CASSLLRGDNQPQHF.